The 25 T cell receptor beta chains in this list originate from one sample, sequenced in a study of T cells in Graves' hyperthyroidism and ophthalmopathy. The CDR3 regions of TCR beta were amplified from RNA transcripts. When the TCR CDR3 underwent first-round RT-PCR, the HTBI primer set was used. TCRdb reanalysed the multiplex PCR reads using MiXCR and keeps one entry per CDR3 protein. The repertoire holds 300,000 to 450,000 distinct CDR3 sequences, with about 15% as singletons. The sequencing input was blood. The source is a woman aged 18 to 35 with Graves' hyperthyroidism that later progressed to Graves' ophthalmopathy.

This clonotype has ten or more counts. This chain links TRBV28 with TRBJ1-4, with 9 bases fitting TRBD1. CDR3 length equals 14 residues. CDR1 is MDHEN, CDR2 SYDVKM, per germline. J gave up 7 bases and V 4 bases, and 4 bases lay outside the gene matches. CDR3 nucleotide sequence: TGTGCCAGCAGTTCTTACAGGGGGCGTGAAAAACTGTTTTTT. The encoded protein is CASSSYRGREKLFF. Based on the CDR3 plus reference TRBV28 and TRBJ1-4, the full variable domain is DVKVTQSSRYLVKRTGEKVFLECVQDMDHENMFWYRQDPGLGLRLIYFSYDVKMKEKGDIPEGYSVSREKKERFSLILESASTNQTSMYLCASSSYRGREKLFFGSGTQLSVL.

This chain uses TRBV10-3 with TRBJ2-1; the match to TRBD1 covers 9 bases. The V gene end was trimmed by 3 bases and the J gene end by 6 bases; junction bases not matched to a gene: 9. Germline V CDR1 and CDR2: ENHRY, SYGVKD. The CDR3 extends over 16 amino acids. CDR3 sequence: CAISDLGGQGINEQFF. Written as DNA, the CDR3 is TGTGCCATCAGTGATTTAGGGGGACAGGGCATCAATGAGCAGTTCTTC.

This clonotype was seen a handful of times. As DNA, the CDR3 is TGTGCCAGCAGCCTTGGGACGACCGGGTACGAGCAGTACTTC. Protein product: CASSLGTTGYEQYF. The chain employs TRBV5-6 and TRBJ2-7, with D perhaps matching TRBD1 or TRBD2 (5 bases each). Deletions cut 4 bases from V and 4 bases from J, with 15 bases between. CDR1 SGHDT and CDR2 YYEEEE come from the germline V gene. The CDR3 runs 14 residues.

The rearrangement joins TRBV3-1 to TRBJ2-2; 9 bases agree with TRBD2. V was clipped by 1 base and J by 9 bases; unmatched bases: 6. From germline, CDR1 is LGHDT and CDR2 YNNKEL (reference sequence). The CDR3 runs 15 residues. The CDR3 spells CASSQAGSGRWELFF. In DNA, the CDR3 is TGTGCCAGCAGCCAAGCGGGAAGCGGGAGGTGGGAGCTGTTTTTT.

The chain has TRBV28 and TRBJ2-1; 11 bases map to TRBD2. The CDR3 is made up of 17 amino acids. The germline gives CDR1 MDHEN, CDR2 SYDVKM. The junction had 15 bases not matched to a gene; V was cut back by 8 bases and J by 6 bases. The CDR3 coding sequence is TGTGCCAGCCGTCTTAGGGTGGCTAGCGGGAGGCTCAATGAGCAGTTCTTC. Its protein product is CASRLRVASGRLNEQFF.

Only a few counts were recorded for this clonotype. This sequence joins TRBV25-1 and TRBJ2-3; D remains ambiguous. Germline-derived CDR1 and CDR2 are MGHDK and SYGVNS. CDR3 size: 16 residues. The V gene lost 2 bases and the J gene lost 0 bases, with 12 bases spanning the gap. DNA for the CDR3: TGTGCCAGCAGTGAAGGGCAGCTCACTAGCACAGATACGCAGTATTTT. Translation: CASSEGQLTSTDTQYF.

This chain uses TRBV4-2 with TRBJ2-6, with TRBD1 identical over 9 bases. Unmatched junction bases numbered 7, after V lost 5 bases and J lost 2 bases. Germline assignment: CDR1 LGHNA and CDR2 YNFKEQ. The length of the CDR3 is 17 residues. The CDR3 DNA is TGTGCCAGCAGCGAGGACAGGGGAAAGGCTGGGGCCAACGTCCTGACTTTC. Its protein product is CASSEDRGKAGANVLTF.

This clonotype showed up many times. This chain connects TRBV27 to TRBJ2-7, with D perhaps matching TRBD2 (6 bases). Germline V CDR1 and CDR2: MNHEY, SMNVEV (reference sequence). This CDR3 has 12 residues. Trimming shortened V by 5 bases and J by 7 bases, and 12 bases separated the two germline ends. This CDR3 is CASSQLAGEQYF. The CDR3 bases are TGTGCCAGCAGTCAACTAGCCGGAGAGCAGTACTTC.

This clonotype was seen a few times. J is TRBJ1-1 and V is TRBV7-4; 7 nucleotides line up with TRBD1. Germline V gene lookup returns CDR1 SGHVT and CDR2 SQSDAQ. With 3 bases clipped from V and 1 base from J, the junction kept 5 bases outside the gene matches. The CDR3 covers 15 residues. CDR3 bases: TGTGCCAGCAGCTTTACGGGACAGCCGAACACTGAAGCTTTCTTT. Protein sequence: CASSFTGQPNTEAFF.

J is TRBJ1-1 and V is TRBV11-2; TRBD1 matches at 7 bases. The germline gives CDR1 SGHAT, CDR2 FQNNGV. There are 14 residues in the CDR3. With V trimmed by 4 bases and J by 4 bases, 6 bases remained unmatched. The CDR3: CASSSVRGATEAFF. CDR3 DNA sequence: TGTGCCAGCAGCTCGGTCAGGGGGGCCACTGAAGCTTTCTTT.

The chain recombines TRBV5-6 with TRBJ2-2; D is unclear. Looked up from germline, CDR1 is SGHDT and CDR2 is YYEEEE. The CDR3 runs 13 residues. The V end was cut by 5 bases, the J end by 3 bases, with 8 bases between. CDR3 DNA sequence: TGTGCCAGCAGTTATGACTACACCGGGGAGCTGTTTTTT. Translating it yields CASSYDYTGELFF.

In this sample, this clonotype turned up a few times. This rearrangement joins TRBV4-2 to TRBJ2-5; 7 bases agree with TRBD2. This CDR3 is 14 amino acids long. Germline CDR1 and CDR2: LGHNA and YNFKEQ. The V and J ends lost 4 bases and 5 bases, in that order; junction bases with no gene match: 7. The CDR3 nucleotides read TGTGCCAGCAGCCCCGGGACTATCGGGGAGACCCAGTACTTC. It codes for CASSPGTIGETQYF.

The genes are TRBV7-2 and TRBJ2-2; 11 bases line up with TRBD2. There are 16 residues in the CDR3. Germline V gene lookup returns CDR1 SGHTA and CDR2 FQGNSA. V was pared by 5 bases and J by 5 bases, with 7 bases of the junction left unmatched. CDR3 loop: CASSPVAGGATGELFF. The CDR3 region has the DNA TGTGCCAGCAGCCCAGTAGCGGGAGGGGCTACCGGGGAGCTGTTTTTT. The variable domain in full, with the rest retrieved from reference TRBV7-2 and TRBJ2-2, is GAGVSQSPSNKVTEKGKDVELRCDPISGHTALYWYRQSLGQGLEFLIYFQGNSAPDKSGLPSDRFSAERTGGSVSTLTIQRTQQEDSAVYLCASSPVAGGATGELFFGEGSRLTVL.

In this sample, this clonotype turned up a few times. A much larger clonotype is one base distant, so this may be a read error. This chain joins TRBV18 and TRBJ1-1; tentatively, D is TRBD1 (5 bases). The CDR3 contains 15 residues. Germline V gene data show CDR1 as KGHSH and CDR2 as LQKENI. In DNA, the CDR3 is TGTGCCAGCTCACCTCCTCAGGGAATGGGCACTGAAGCTCTCTTT. The encoded protein is CASSPPQGMGTEALF.

The chain carries TRBV19 and TRBJ2-1; D tentatively reads TRBD1 or TRBD2 (5 bases each). The germline V and J ends were trimmed by 6 bases and 1 base, with 13 bases remaining between them. Germline lookup yields CDR1 LNHDA and CDR2 SQIVND (reference sequence). The CDR3 is 15 amino acids. CDR3 bases: TGTGCCAGTAGACGGGTAGAGGGGTCCTACAATGAGCAGTTCTTC. It specifies CASRRVEGSYNEQFF.

This clonotype has only a few counts. The chain joins TRBV5-6 to TRBJ2-3, with 7 nucleotides matching TRBD2. Trimming cost V 4 bases and J 0 bases; bases outside gene matches: 14. The CDR3 totals 18 residues. Germline CDR1 is SGHDT and CDR2 is YYEEEE. The CDR3 region is CASSPWEGPGTSTDTQYF. For the CDR3, the DNA is TGTGCCAGCAGCCCTTGGGAGGGCCCCGGAACTAGCACAGATACGCAGTATTTT.

The chain joins TRBV5-1 to TRBJ2-3; TRBD2 matches at 13 bases. The CDR3 consists of 18 residues. J gave up 1 base and V 4 bases, and 9 bases lay outside the gene matches. Per germline, CDR1 SGHRS and CDR2 YFSETQ. The CDR3 region has the DNA TGCGCCAGCAGCCCTACCGGACTAGCGGGAGTGGGCACAGATACGCAGTATTTT. Amino acids: CASSPTGLAGVGTDTQYF.

This chain joins TRBV28 and TRBJ2-7; 10 bases match TRBD1. With 2 bases clipped from V and 3 bases from J, the junction kept 7 bases outside the gene matches. The CDR3 totals 16 residues. Germline CDR1 and CDR2: MDHEN and SYDVKM. The CDR3 loop is CASSLDRGQGIYEQYF. The CDR3 nucleotides read TGTGCCAGCAGTTTAGATCGGGGACAGGGGATCTACGAGCAGTACTTC.

This clonotype was observed a handful of times. Here the CDR3 DNA reads TGCAGTGCTGCTAGATTAGCCAAAAACATTCAGTACTTC. Translation gives CSAARLAKNIQYF. J is TRBJ2-4 and V is TRBV20-1, with unresolved D. The CDR3 extends over 13 amino acids. V shed 5 bases and J shed 0 bases, with 8 bases lying between them. In germline, CDR1 is DFQATT, CDR2 SNEGSKA (reference sequence).

Ten or more counts support this clonotype. The rearrangement joins TRBV5-5 to TRBJ2-7; no reliable D call. V lost 1 base and J lost 0, with 8 bases in between. Germline CDR1 reads SGHKS; CDR2 reads YYEKEE (reference sequence). This CDR3 is 14 amino acids long. CDR3 sequence (DNA): TGTGCCAGCAGCTTGTGGGGTAGCTCCTACGAGCAGTACTTC. It is translated as CASSLWGSSYEQYF.

This clonotype was seen repeatedly, ten times or more. The gene calls are TRBV28 and TRBJ2-2; 12 bases match TRBD1. The V gene's germline CDR1 is MDHEN and CDR2 SYDVKM. V was pared by 5 bases and J by 6 bases, with 7 bases of the junction left unmatched. The CDR3 runs to 16 residues. The CDR3 nucleotides are TGTGCCAGCAGTACAACGGGACAGGGGGCCCCCGGGGAGCTGTTTTTT. Encoded protein: CASSTTGQGAPGELFF.

This clonotype occurred many times. The V gene is TRBV2, the J gene TRBJ1-3, with D tentatively TRBD1 (5 bases). The germline V gene encodes CDR1 SNHLY and CDR2 FYNNEI. The CDR3 spans 14 residues. V lost 6 bases, J lost 2 bases, and 11 bases lay in between. Here the CDR3 reads CASSAGTPGNTIYF. In DNA form, the CDR3 reads TGTGCCAGCAGCGCCGGGACTCCTGGAAACACCATATATTTT.

Remarks on this clonotype: A much larger clone is a single base away; this may be a read error. The chain combines TRBV6-2 or TRBV6-3 with TRBJ2-1, with TRBD2 matching over 9 bases. The CDR3 sequence is 18 residues long. CDR1 and CDR2 from the germline V gene are MNHEY and SVGEGT. CDR3 sequence reads: CASSYTPGLARTYDEQFF. CDR3 bases: TGTGCCAGCAGTTACACCCCCGGACTAGCGAGAACCTACGATGAGCAGTTCTTC.

This clonotype was seen repeatedly, ten times or more. This chain connects TRBV18 to TRBJ2-1; a possible D gene is TRBD2 (5 bases). Germline CDR1 reads KGHSH; CDR2 reads LQKENI. The V end was cut by 4 bases, the J end by 12 bases, with 19 bases between. CDR3 length: 14 residues. CDR3: CASSHPSIALGQFF. Written as DNA, the CDR3 is TGTGCCAGCTCACACCCATCAATAGCGCTTGGGCAGTTCTTC.

This clonotype has a count of ten or more. Here the CDR3 DNA reads TGTGCCAGCAGCCCCGTAGCGGGAGAGAAGACGCAGTATTTT. The encoded protein is CASSPVAGEKTQYF. V is TRBV7-9 and J is TRBJ2-3, with 9 bases matching TRBD2. This CDR3 is 14 amino acids long. Unmatched junction bases numbered 9, after V lost 5 bases and J lost 9 bases. The germline gives CDR1 SEHNR, CDR2 FQNEAQ (reference sequence).